This T cell receptor (beta chain) was sequenced in a study of cytomegalovirus exposure and HLA in healthy donors. Study-level findings and limits: A later analysis appeared to link common viral pathogens to several of the most significant clusters. Relative to equally common others, HLA-associated TCR beta chains showed greater clonal expansion in a later analysis. Prior analysis indicated that the majority of TCR beta V segments exhibited productivity approximately 87% or approximately 30% of the time. Versus the 666-donor mean, an Asian-associated ancestry cluster reportedly showed fewer N-insertions in a later analysis.

Germline V CDR1 and CDR2: SGHRS, YFSETQ. The CDR3 has 16 amino acids. The ends lost 4 bases at V and 2 bases at J; junction bases unmatched: 9. The PCR ran on 60 Vbeta and 13 Jbeta primers. Profiled with immunoSEQ multiplex PCR; TCRdb holds only in-frame clones, not every one. Seen here are approximately 160,000 clones, roughly four fifths observed once, and the top ten hold 4.1%. Remarks on this clone: Its antigen is unknown.

The genes are TRBV5-1 and TRBJ2-3, with TRBD1 matching over 8 bases. The TCR originated in a man aged 50-59 years in good health and CMV-seropositive. The sample was PBMCs. CDR3 sequence: CASSPIRQGYTDTQYF. CDR3 DNA: TGCGCCAGCAGCCCCATAAGACAGGGGTACACAGATACGCAGTATTTT. Looking up the rest from reference TRBV5-1 and TRBJ2-3 gives the full variable domain: KAGVTQTPRYLIKTRGQQVTLSCSPISGHRSVSWYQQTPGQGLQFLFEYFSETQRNKGNFPGRFSGRQFSNSRSEMNVSTLELGDSALYLCASSPIRQGYTDTQYFGPGTRLTVL.